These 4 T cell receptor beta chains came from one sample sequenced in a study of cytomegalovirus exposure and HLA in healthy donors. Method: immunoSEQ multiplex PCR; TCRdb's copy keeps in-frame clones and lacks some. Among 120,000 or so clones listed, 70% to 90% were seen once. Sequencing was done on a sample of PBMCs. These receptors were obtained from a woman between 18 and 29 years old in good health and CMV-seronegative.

CDR3 protein: CARGTSGRYSTDTQYF. The CDR3 coding sequence is TGTGCCAGGGGGACTAGCGGGAGGTATAGCACAGATACGCAGTATTTT. The V and J genes are TRBV27 and TRBJ2-3; 15 bases match TRBD2. The CDR3 sequence is 16 residues long. Per the germline V gene, CDR1 is MNHEY and CDR2 is SMNVEV (reference sequence). The trim removed 9 bases at V and 0 bases at J, leaving 4 bases unmatched.

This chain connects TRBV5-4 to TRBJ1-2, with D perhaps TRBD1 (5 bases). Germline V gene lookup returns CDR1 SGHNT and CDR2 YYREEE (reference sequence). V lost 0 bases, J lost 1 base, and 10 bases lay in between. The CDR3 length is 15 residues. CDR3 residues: CASSLALGDNYGYTF. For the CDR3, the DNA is TGTGCCAGCAGCTTGGCCCTAGGGGATAACTATGGCTACACCTTC.

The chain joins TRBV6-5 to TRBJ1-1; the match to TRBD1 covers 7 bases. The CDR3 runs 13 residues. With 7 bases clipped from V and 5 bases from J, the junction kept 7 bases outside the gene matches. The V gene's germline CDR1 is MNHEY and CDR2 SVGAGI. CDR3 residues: CASTQTGRTEAFF. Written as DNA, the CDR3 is TGTGCCAGCACTCAGACAGGGAGGACTGAAGCTTTCTTT.

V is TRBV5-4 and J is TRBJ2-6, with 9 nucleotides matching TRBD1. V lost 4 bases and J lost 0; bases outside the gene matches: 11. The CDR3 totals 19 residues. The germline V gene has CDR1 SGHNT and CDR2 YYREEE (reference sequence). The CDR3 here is CASSRLTGTGYSGANVLTF. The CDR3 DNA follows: TGTGCCAGCAGCCGACTAACCGGGACAGGGTACTCTGGGGCCAACGTCCTGACTTTC.